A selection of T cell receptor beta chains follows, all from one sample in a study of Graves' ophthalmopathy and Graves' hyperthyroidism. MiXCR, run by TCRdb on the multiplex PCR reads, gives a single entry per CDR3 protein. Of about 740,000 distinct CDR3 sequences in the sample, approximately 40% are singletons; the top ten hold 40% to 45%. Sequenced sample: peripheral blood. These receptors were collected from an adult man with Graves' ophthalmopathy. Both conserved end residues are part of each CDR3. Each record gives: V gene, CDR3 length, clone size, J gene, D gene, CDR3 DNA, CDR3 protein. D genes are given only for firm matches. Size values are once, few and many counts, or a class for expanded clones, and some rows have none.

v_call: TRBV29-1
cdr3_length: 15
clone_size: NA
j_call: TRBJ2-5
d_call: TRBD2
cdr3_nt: TGTGCCAGCAGTAGAGCGGGAGGCGGCGTGCAGACCCAGTACTTC
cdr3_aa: CASSRAGGGVQTQYF

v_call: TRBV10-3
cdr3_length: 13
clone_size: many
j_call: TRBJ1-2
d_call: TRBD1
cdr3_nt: TGTGCCATCAGTGACGGACAGGGGGTTGGCTACACCTTC
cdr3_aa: CAISDGQGVGYTF

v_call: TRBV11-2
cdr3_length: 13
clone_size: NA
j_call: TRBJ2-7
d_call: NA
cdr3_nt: TGTGCCAGCAGCTCAAGTCTAACCTACGAGCAGTACTTC
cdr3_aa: CASSSSLTYEQYF

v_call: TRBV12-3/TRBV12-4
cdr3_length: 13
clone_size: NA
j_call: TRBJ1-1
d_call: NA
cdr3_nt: TGTGCCAGCAGTGAATTCGAGATCACTGAAGCTTTCTTT
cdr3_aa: CASSEFEITEAFF

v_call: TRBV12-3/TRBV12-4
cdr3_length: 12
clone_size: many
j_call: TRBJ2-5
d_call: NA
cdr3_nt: TGTGCCAGTACAAAGTACCAAGAGACCCAGTACTTC
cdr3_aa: CASTKYQETQYF

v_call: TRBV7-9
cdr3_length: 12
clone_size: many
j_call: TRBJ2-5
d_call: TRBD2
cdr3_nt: TGTGCCAGCGGGACTAGCGGCGAGACCCAGTACTTC
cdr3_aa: CASGTSGETQYF

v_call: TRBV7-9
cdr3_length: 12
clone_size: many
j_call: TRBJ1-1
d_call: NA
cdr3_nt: TGTGCCAGCAGCTTGGGCCCAGCTGAAGCTTTCTTT
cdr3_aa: CASSLGPAEAFF

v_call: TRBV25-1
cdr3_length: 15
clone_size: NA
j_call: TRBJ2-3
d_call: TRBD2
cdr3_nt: TGTGCCAGCAGTCTATCTAGCGGGGACACAGATACGCAGTATTTT
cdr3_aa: CASSLSSGDTDTQYF

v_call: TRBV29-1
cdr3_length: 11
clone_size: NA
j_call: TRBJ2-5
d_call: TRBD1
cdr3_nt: TGCAGTGGCAGGGGGCAAGAGACCCAGTACTTC
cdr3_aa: CSGRGQETQYF

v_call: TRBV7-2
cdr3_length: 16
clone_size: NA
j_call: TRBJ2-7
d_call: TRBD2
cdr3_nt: TGTGCCAGCAGCTTAGTGGCAGGTCTAGCGGGAGACGAGCAGTACTTC
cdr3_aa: CASSLVAGLAGDEQYF

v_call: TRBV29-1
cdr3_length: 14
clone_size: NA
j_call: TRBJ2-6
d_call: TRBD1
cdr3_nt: TGCAGCCCGGGACAGGGCTCTGGGGCCAACGTCCTGACTTTC
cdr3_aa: CSPGQGSGANVLTF

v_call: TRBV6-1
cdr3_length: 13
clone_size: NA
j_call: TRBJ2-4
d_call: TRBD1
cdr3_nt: TGTGCCAGCAGAAACCCAGGGGGAAACATTCAGTACTTC
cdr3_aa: CASRNPGGNIQYF

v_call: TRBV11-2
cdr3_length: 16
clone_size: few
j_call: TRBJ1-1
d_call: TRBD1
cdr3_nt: TGTGCCAGCAGCTTCCTCGGTGACAGGGGAGACACTGAAGCTTTCTTT
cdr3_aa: CASSFLGDRGDTEAFF

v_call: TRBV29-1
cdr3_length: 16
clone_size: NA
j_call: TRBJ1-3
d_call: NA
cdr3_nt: TGCAGCGTTGAAGGTAGAGCAGGGGACAATGGCTACACCATATATTTT
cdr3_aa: CSVEGRAGDNGYTIYF

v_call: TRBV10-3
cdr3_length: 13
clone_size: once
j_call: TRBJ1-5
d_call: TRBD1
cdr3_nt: TGTGCCAGCAGTTTTGTAGACAGGGACTACGAGCATTTT
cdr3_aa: CASSFVDRDYEHF

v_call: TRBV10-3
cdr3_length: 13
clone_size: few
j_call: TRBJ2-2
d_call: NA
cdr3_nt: TGTGCCATCAGTGAAACCCAGGCCGGGGAGCTGTTTTTT
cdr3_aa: CAISETQAGELFF

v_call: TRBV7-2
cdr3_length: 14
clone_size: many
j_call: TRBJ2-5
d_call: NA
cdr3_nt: TGTGCCAGCAGCTTAGCGCTGAGGGCCGAGACCCAGTACTTC
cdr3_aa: CASSLALRAETQYF

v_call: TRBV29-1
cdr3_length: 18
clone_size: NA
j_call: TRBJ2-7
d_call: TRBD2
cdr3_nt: TGCAGCGTTGTAAGGGTCGGGACTAGCGGGAGGCCAAGTAGTGAGCAGTACTTC
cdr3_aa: CSVVRVGTSGRPSSEQYF

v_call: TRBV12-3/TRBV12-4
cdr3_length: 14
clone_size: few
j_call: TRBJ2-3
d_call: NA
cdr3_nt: TGTGCCAGCAGTTCGACAGGAACCACAGATACGCAGTATTTT
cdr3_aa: CASSSTGTTDTQYF

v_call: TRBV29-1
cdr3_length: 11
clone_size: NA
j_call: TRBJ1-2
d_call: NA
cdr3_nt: TGCAGTGCTTACGAGGTATATGGCTACACCTTC
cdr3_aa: CSAYEVYGYTF

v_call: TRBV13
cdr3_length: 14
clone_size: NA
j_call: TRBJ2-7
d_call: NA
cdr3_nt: TGTGCCAGCAGCCGACAGGGACTATCTAACGAGCAGTACTTC
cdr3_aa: CASSRQGLSNEQYF